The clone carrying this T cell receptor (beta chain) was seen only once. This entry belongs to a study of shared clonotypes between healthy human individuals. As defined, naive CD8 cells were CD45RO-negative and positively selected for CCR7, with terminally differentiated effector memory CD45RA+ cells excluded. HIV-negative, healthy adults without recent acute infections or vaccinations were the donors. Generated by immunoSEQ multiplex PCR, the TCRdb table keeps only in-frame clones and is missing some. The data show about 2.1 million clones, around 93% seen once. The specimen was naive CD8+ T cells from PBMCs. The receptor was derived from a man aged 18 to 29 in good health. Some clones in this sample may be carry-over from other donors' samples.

CDR3 amino acids: CASSWAESSYEQYF. The CDR3 nucleotides are TGTGCCAGCAGCTGGGCTGAAAGCTCCTACGAGCAGTACTTC. The chain uses TRBV5-6 and TRBJ2-7; D is ambiguous. CDR3 length: 14 residues. Between the trimmed V and J ends, which lost 3 bases and 0 bases, there was a span of 10 bases. CDR1 and CDR2 (germline): SGHDT, YYEEEE.